The present T cell receptor (beta chain) was sequenced within a study of T cell repertoires in cytomegalovirus infection. Across the whole study: Well-studied HLA-B-restricted CMV epitopes were used in the study alongside recently identified HLA-C-restricted ones.

Overall study results and limits: Cumulative frequency of public TCR beta families picked out carriers of CMV plus the relevant HLA. Ex vivo responses were dominated by HLA-C-restricted CMV-specific TCR beta clonotypes.

From the reads, TCRdb called clonotypes with MiXCR, one entry per CDR3 protein. The sample comprises roughly 120,000 distinct CDR3 sequences, more than 25% of which are singletons, and 58% rests with the top ten. As concerns this clonotype: The target antigen is unknown.

Per the germline V gene, CDR1 is MDHEN and CDR2 is SYDVKM. This CDR3 has 16 amino acids. The V end lost 2 bases, the J end lost 6 bases, and 19 bases lay between the germline ends. The source is a human donor in good health (CMV status not recorded). Some clones in this sample may be carry-over from other donors' samples. The V call is TRBV28, the J call TRBJ1-2, with D possibly being TRBD1 (5 bases). The source material was CD8+ T cells from cultured PBMCs, sampled from culture after CMV antigen stimulation. This CDR3 is CASSLISVQGVDGYTF. The CDR3 nucleotides are TGTGCCAGCAGTTTAATCAGTGTCCAGGGTGTTGATGGCTACACCTTC.